This TCR beta chain was sequenced for a study of CD8 T cells in ankylosing spondylitis. One entry per CDR3 protein, called by TCRdb with MiXCR from the 5' RACE reads. The table shows around 25,000 distinct CDR3 sequences, with 13% occurring only once. The length of the CDR3 is 14 residues. Germline CDR1 reads LGHDT; CDR2 reads YNNKEL (reference sequence). V lost 0 bases and J lost 11, with 14 bases in between. Material: blood. This TCR was sampled from a male donor with ankylosing spondylitis or in good health (not recorded which). The rearrangement links TRBV3-1 to TRBJ2-1, with a weak D call TRBD2 (5 bases). The DNA for the CDR3 is TGTGCCAGCAGCCAAGATATCCGCGGGCGCCAGCAGTTCTTC. Protein sequence: CASSQDIRGRQQFF.